These T cell receptor beta chains were read from a single sample in a study of T cells after yellow fever vaccination. TCRdb processed the 5' RACE reads anew with MiXCR; each CDR3 protein has one entry. The table records 60,000 to 85,000 distinct CDR3 sequences, more than 5.5% of them present only once. The sequencing here drew on CD8+ T cells sorted from PBMCs, taken 5 to 6 days after the first yellow fever vaccination. The source is a man younger than 35 who received the YFV17D yellow fever vaccine. The CDR3 runs from the conserved cysteine through the conserved F or W. The order of the fields is clone size, D gene, J gene, V gene, CDR3 protein, CDR3 DNA. The D gene is left open where the match is weak. A clone size is listed for some rows: how often the clone was seen (once, few, many), or a class if it is expanded.

NA,NA,TRBJ2-7,TRBV5-4,CASSFTGLSYEQYF,TGTGCCAGCAGCTTTACAGGGTTGTCCTACGAGCAGTACTTC
few,NA,TRBJ2-3,TRBV6-1,CASASGTNGDTQYF,TGTGCCAGCGCCTCCGGGACCAATGGAGATACGCAGTATTTT
NA,TRBD1,TRBJ1-3,TRBV11-1,CASSSPTARQGNTGNTIYF,TGTGCCAGCAGCTCTCCTACCGCGAGACAGGGAAATACTGGAAACACCATATATTTT
NA,NA,TRBJ2-1,TRBV19,CASSPGVINEQFF,TGTGCCAGTAGCCCGGGAGTGATCAATGAGCAGTTCTTC
NA,TRBD2,TRBJ2-1,TRBV2,CALSSWTLTSGGSLNEQFF,TGTGCCCTCAGTTCCTGGACTTTGACTAGCGGGGGGAGTCTCAATGAGCAGTTCTTC
many,NA,TRBJ1-2,TRBV4-1,CASSQPLGSRKDGYTF,TGCGCCAGCAGCCAACCCCTGGGTAGTCGAAAGGATGGCTACACCTTC
NA,NA,TRBJ1-5,TRBV4-1,CASSLGPRGAQPQHF,TGCGCCAGCAGCCTAGGCCCCCGGGGGGCACAGCCCCAGCATTTT
NA,TRBD1,TRBJ2-5,TRBV29-1,CSVVGRGLQETQYF,TGCAGCGTCGTAGGCAGGGGGCTACAAGAGACCCAGTACTTC
few,NA,TRBJ1-3,TRBV11-2,CASSQRSRAGASGNTIYF,TGTGCCAGCAGCCAAAGGTCCCGAGCAGGGGCCTCCGGAAACACCATATATTTT
NA,NA,TRBJ1-5,TRBV12-3/TRBV12-4,CATAMGYSNQPQHF,TGTGCCACAGCAATGGGTTATAGCAATCAGCCCCAGCATTTT
many,TRBD1,TRBJ1-1,TRBV27,CASTLTGGNTEAFF,TGTGCCAGCACTCTGACAGGGGGAAACACTGAAGCTTTCTTT
many,NA,TRBJ2-4,TRBV5-5,CASSSGLYLAKNIQYF,TGTGCCAGCAGCTCGGGGCTTTACTTAGCCAAAAACATTCAGTACTTC
few,TRBD1,TRBJ1-6,TRBV4-1,CASSQLPGQGNSPLHF,TGCGCCAGCAGCCAATTACCGGGACAGGGGAATTCACCCCTCCACTTT
NA,NA,TRBJ2-3,TRBV12-3/TRBV12-4,CASSLRDRSQGTQYF,TGTGCCAGCAGTTTAAGAGACAGATCTCAGGGTACGCAGTATTTT
few,NA,TRBJ2-2,TRBV27,CASSPIDRSTGELFF,TGTGCCAGCAGTCCGATAGACAGGAGTACCGGGGAGCTGTTTTTT
few,NA,TRBJ2-1,TRBV19,CASSGGGGRSSYNEQFF,TGTGCCAGTAGTGGGGGCGGGGGCCGGAGCTCCTACAATGAGCAGTTCTTC
few,NA,TRBJ1-1,TRBV19,CASLLAGNTEAFF,TGTGCCAGTCTCCTGGCAGGGAACACTGAAGCTTTCTTT
few,NA,TRBJ2-2,TRBV4-1,CASSLRQRGGLNTGELFF,TGCGCCAGCAGTCTACGACAAAGGGGGGGACTAAACACCGGGGAGCTGTTTTTT
NA,TRBD1,TRBJ1-6,TRBV12-3/TRBV12-4,CASSPRTGEHLHF,TGTGCCAGCAGTCCGAGGACAGGGGAACACCTCCACTTT
NA,NA,TRBJ1-1,TRBV28,CASGPGLPGGTEAFF,TGTGCCAGCGGCCCTGGGCTCCCGGGTGGCACTGAAGCTTTCTTT
NA,NA,TRBJ2-1,TRBV27,CASSARWPGFEQFF,TGTGCCAGCAGTGCAAGGTGGCCAGGGTTTGAGCAGTTCTTC
NA,NA,TRBJ1-1,TRBV10-2,CATREGNTEAFF,TGCGCCACTAGAGAGGGTAACACTGAAGCTTTCTTT
many,NA,TRBJ1-1,TRBV20-1,CSARVNEGTEAFF,TGCAGTGCTAGAGTGAACGAGGGGACTGAAGCTTTCTTT
NA,TRBD2,TRBJ2-3,TRBV5-4,CASWERGATDTQYF,TGTGCCTCCTGGGAGCGGGGGGCCACAGATACGCAGTATTTT
many,TRBD1,TRBJ1-2,TRBV7-3,CASNRGASNYGYTF,TGTGCCAGCAACAGGGGTGCTTCCAACTATGGCTACACCTTC